The 9 T cell receptor beta chains below come from one sample, sequenced in a study of shared clonotypes between healthy human individuals. Profiled with immunoSEQ multiplex PCR; TCRdb holds only in-frame clones, not every one. The sample holds 2 million to 3 million clones, 90% to 95% seen once. The source material was naive CD4+ T cells from PBMCs. The subset here: CD45RA+ positively selected. All receptors come from a man aged 18 to 30 in good health. Some clones in this sample may be carry-over from other donors' samples.

This clone was counted once. The CDR3 reads CASSSGTGGNTQYF. In DNA form, the CDR3 reads TGTGCCAGCAGCTCGGGGACAGGGGGCAACACGCAGTATTTT. The chain couples TRBV7-8 to TRBJ2-3; 12 positions match TRBD1. This CDR3 spans 14 amino acids. V lost 4 bases, J lost 9 bases, and 5 bases stayed unmatched. The V gene's germline CDR1 is SGHVS and CDR2 FQNEAQ. The full variable domain, with the rest looked up from reference TRBV7-8 and TRBJ2-3, is GAGVSQSPRYKVAKRGQDVALRCDPISGHVSLFWYQQALGQGPEFLTYFQNEAQLDKSGLPSDRFFAERPEGSVSTLKIQRTQQEDSAVYLCASSSGTGGNTQYFGPGTRLTVL.

This chain uses TRBV7-3 with TRBJ2-1, with 7 bases identical to TRBD2. This CDR3 is built from 20 residues. V lost 2 bases to trimming and J lost 0 bases; unmatched junction nucleotides: 16. Germline V gene sequence: CDR1 SGHTA, CDR2 FQGTGA. Written as DNA, the CDR3 is TGTGCCAGCAGCTTAGTCCCCAGTACTAGCGCCTGGAGCTCCTACAATGAGCAGTTCTTC. Residues: CASSLVPSTSAWSSYNEQFF.

This CDR3 reads CASSPEDSGTSEQYF. The CDR3, as DNA: TGTGCCAGCAGCCCAGAGGATAGCGGGACCTCCGAGCAGTACTTC. The V gene is TRBV9, the J gene TRBJ2-7; 8 positions match TRBD2. The CDR3 is 15 residues long. The ends lost 4 bases at V and 6 bases at J; junction bases unmatched: 12. CDR1 is SGDLS and CDR2 is YYNGEE in the germline V gene.

In regard to this clone: Distinct nucleotide sequences in the sample also encode this CDR3. The rearrangement links TRBV28 to TRBJ1-2, with TRBD1 identical over 7 bases. CDR1 is MDHEN, CDR2 SYDVKM, per germline. CDR3 length equals 13 residues. V shed 5 bases, J shed 5 bases, and the junction held 5 bases outside the gene matches. CDR3 protein: CASSPDRLYGYTF. The CDR3 nucleotides read TGTGCCAGCAGTCCGGACAGGTTATATGGCTACACCTTC.

The chain uses TRBV4-2 and TRBJ1-3, with D tentatively TRBD1 (5 bases). CDR1 is LGHNA and CDR2 is YNFKEQ in the germline V gene. The ends were cut back, 2 bases at V and 0 bases at J, with 11 bases in the middle. The CDR3 is 16 amino acids. In DNA form, the CDR3 reads TGTGCCAGCAGCCAACTCACAGGTAGCTCTGGAAACACCATATATTTT. Protein product: CASSQLTGSSGNTIYF.

V gene TRBV5-5 combines with J gene TRBJ2-3, with TRBD2 matching 7 bases. CDR3 length: 14 amino acids. CDR1 and CDR2 from the germline V gene are SGHKS and YYEKEE (reference sequence). J lost 2 bases, V lost 5 bases, and 5 bases had no gene match. CDR3 bases: TGTGCCAGCAGACGGGACTATTCCACAGATACGCAGTATTTT. Its protein product is CASRRDYSTDTQYF. The full variable domain, completed using reference TRBV5-5 and TRBJ2-3, is DAGVTQSPTHLIKTRGQQVTLRCSPISGHKSVSWYQQVLGQGPQFIFQYYEKEERGRGNFPDRFSARQFPNYSSELNVNALLLGDSALYLCASRRDYSTDTQYFGPGTRLTVL.

This chain connects TRBV9 to TRBJ1-1; D is perhaps TRBD1 (5 bases). V was cut by 5 bases and J by 4 bases, with 15 bases left in between. CDR3 length equals 14 residues. CDR1 is SGDLS, CDR2 YYNGEE, per germline. CDR3 amino acids: CASSSVGAVTEAFF. The CDR3 DNA reads as TGTGCCAGCAGTAGCGTAGGGGCGGTCACTGAAGCTTTCTTT.

This clone was recorded once. The gene calls are TRBV28 and TRBJ2-1, with D possibly TRBD1 on 6 matching bases. CDR3 size: 15 residues. Deletions cut 3 bases from V and 9 bases from J, with 18 bases between. CDR1 and CDR2 from the germline V gene are MDHEN and SYDVKM. In DNA, the CDR3 is TGTGCCAGCAGTTTTAGGGCAGGGGCCCGGGGTGAGCAGTTCTTC. It yields the protein CASSFRAGARGEQFF.

The genes are TRBV5-4 and TRBJ2-7; possibly TRBD1 or TRBD2 for D (5 bases each). The CDR3 has 20 amino acids. Germline CDR1 SGHNT, CDR2 YYREEE (reference sequence). Trimming left V 3 bases short and J 0 bases short, with 28 bases between. The CDR3 here is CASSWETALVRTAPSYEQYF. CDR3 DNA: TGTGCCAGCAGCTGGGAGACAGCCCTAGTTCGCACTGCCCCCTCCTACGAGCAGTACTTC.